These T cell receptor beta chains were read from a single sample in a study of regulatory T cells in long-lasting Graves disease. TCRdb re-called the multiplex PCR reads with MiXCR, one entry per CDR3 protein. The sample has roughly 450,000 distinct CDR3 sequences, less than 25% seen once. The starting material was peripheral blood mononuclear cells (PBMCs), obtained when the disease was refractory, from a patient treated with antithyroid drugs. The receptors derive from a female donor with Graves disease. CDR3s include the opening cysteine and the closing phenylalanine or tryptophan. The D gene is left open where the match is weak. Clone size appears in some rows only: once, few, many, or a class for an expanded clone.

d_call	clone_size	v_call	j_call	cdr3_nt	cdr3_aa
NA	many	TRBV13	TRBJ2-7	TGTGCCAGCAGCAAGAACGAGGGCGGTACCTACGAGCAGTACTTC	CASSKNEGGTYEQYF
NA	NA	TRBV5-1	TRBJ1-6	TGCGCCAGCACCAAATGGGGGGACGCATTTAATTCACCCCTCCACTTT	CASTKWGDAFNSPLHF
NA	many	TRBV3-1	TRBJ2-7	TGTGCCAGCAGCTCAGGTCGGGTTTCCTACGAGCAGTACTTC	CASSSGRVSYEQYF
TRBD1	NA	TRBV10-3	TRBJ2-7	TGTGCCATATCGGGACAGGGGTCCTACGAGCAGCACTTC	CAISGQGSYEQHF
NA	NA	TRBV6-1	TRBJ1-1	TGTGCCAGCACCCCGGGGACATCCATAGTTGAAGCTTTCTTT	CASTPGTSIVEAFF
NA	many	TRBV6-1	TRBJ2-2	TGTGCCAGCAGTCGAGGGGAGGACGGGGAGCTGTTTTTT	CASSRGEDGELFF
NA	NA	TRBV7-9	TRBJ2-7	TGTGCCAGCAGCCCTCGAGGAAGGACAGCTTTCTACGAGCAGTACTTC	CASSPRGRTAFYEQYF
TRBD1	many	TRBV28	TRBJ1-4	TGTGCCAGCAGCGGGGGGACAGAAAATGAAAAACTGTTTTTT	CASSGGTENEKLFF
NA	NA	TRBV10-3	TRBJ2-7	TGTGCCATCAGTGAGTCCCTAGGACAGTCCTACTCCTACGAGCAGTACTTC	CAISESLGQSYSYEQYF
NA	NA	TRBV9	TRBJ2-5	TGTGCCAGCAGCGACCTAGCGATTGCGGGGCAAGAGACCCAGTACTTC	CASSDLAIAGQETQYF
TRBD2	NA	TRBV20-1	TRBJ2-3	TGCAGTGCTAAGGGAGCGGGATTGCCCACAGATACGCAGTATTTT	CSAKGAGLPTDTQYF
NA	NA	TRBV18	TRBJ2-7	TGTGCCAGCCGCGAACATCCATTAGCGGACAAGAAGGGCGAGCAGTACTTC	CASREHPLADKKGEQYF
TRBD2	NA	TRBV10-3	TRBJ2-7	TGTGCCATCAGTGGACTAGCGGCCTACGAGCAGTACTTC	CAISGLAAYEQYF
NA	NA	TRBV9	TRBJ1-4	TGTGCCAGCAGCCCAATGGGTGGAGGGCATGAAAAACTGTTTTTT	CASSPMGGGHEKLFF
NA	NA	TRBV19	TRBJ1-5	TGTGCCTCTCGTTGGGACCGGGGGAATCAGCCCCAGCATTTT	CASRWDRGNQPQHF
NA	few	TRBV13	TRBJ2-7	TGTGCCAGCAGCCCGGGACGGATAACTTCCTACGAGCAGTACTTC	CASSPGRITSYEQYF
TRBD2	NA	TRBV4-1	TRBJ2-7	TGCGCCAGCAGGCCTCGGACTAGCGGGGAGAGCTACGAGCAGTACTTC	CASRPRTSGESYEQYF
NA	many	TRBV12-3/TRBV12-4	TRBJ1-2	TGTGCCAGCAGTTCGGACGGTGGCTATGGCTACACCTTC	CASSSDGGYGYTF
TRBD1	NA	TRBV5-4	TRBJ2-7	TGTGCCAGCAGCCACACAGGGGGAAGGGCCTACGAGCAGTACTTC	CASSHTGGRAYEQYF
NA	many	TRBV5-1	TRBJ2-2	TGCGCCAGCAGCTTGGAGGACCTTCCGTCCGGGGAGCTGTTTTTT	CASSLEDLPSGELFF
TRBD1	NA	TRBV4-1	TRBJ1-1	TGCGCCAGCAGCCAAGGCCGCGGGACAGAGAACACTGAAGCTTTCTTT	CASSQGRGTENTEAFF
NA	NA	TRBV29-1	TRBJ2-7	TGCAGCGGGGCCGGGACGGCCGATCCCTACGAGCAGTACTTC	CSGAGTADPYEQYF
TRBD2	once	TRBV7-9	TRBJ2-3	TGTGCCAGCAGCGTCGACCCGGGACTAGCCCCAAACACAGATACGCAGTATTTT	CASSVDPGLAPNTDTQYF
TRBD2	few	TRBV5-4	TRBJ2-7	TGTGCCAGCAGCTTGTGGGGACTAGCGGGAGCCCACGAGCAGTACTTC	CASSLWGLAGAHEQYF
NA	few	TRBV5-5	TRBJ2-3	TGTGCCAGCAGCTTGGAAACAGGGACTAGCACAGATACGCAGTATTTT	CASSLETGTSTDTQYF
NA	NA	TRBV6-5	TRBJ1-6	TGTGCCAGCAGTTCCAAAGGTTCCTATAATTCACCCCTCCACTTT	CASSSKGSYNSPLHF
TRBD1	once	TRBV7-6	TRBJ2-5	TGTGCCAGCAGTCACTCTGGACAGGGGGCACTCCAAGAGACCCAGTACTTC	CASSHSGQGALQETQYF